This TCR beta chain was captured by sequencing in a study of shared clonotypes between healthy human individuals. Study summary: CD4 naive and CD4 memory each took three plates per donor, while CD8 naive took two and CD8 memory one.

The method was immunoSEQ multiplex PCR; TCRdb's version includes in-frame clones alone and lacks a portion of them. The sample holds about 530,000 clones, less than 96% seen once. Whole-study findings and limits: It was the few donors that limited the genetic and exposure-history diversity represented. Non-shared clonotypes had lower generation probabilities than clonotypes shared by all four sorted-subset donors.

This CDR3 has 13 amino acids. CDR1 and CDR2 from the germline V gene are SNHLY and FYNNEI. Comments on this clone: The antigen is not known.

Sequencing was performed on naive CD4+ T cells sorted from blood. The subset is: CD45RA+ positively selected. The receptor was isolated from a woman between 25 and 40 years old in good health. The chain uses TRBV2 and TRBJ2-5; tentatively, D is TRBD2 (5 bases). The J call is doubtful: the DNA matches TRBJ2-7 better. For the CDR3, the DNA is TGTGCCAGCAGTGGACGGGGTAAATACGAGCAGTACTTC. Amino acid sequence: CASSGRGKYEQYF.